This record concerns one T cell receptor (beta chain) sequence. Study processing details: Amplification from reference gene primers served as the basis for estimated nucleated cell counts. Using immunoSEQ multiplex PCR, the repertoire was profiled, and TCRdb retains in-frame clones only, with some absent. V and J calls and clone size are those listed in that table; D and trimming were worked out from the DNA. The table has 150,000 to 200,000 clones, more than 85% seen once. Patients in Seattle were enrolled during active infection, then followed longitudinally. V shed 3 bases and J 8 bases; nucleotides not matched to a gene: 7. The CDR3 has 15 amino acids. The germline V gene has CDR1 KGHSH and CDR2 LQKENI. The data were taken from a study of blood T cell repertoires in COVID-19. As for the study in general: Samples of COVID-19 (acute and convalescent) were obtained from the United States, Italy and Spain. Sample material is recorded as cDNA or gDNA derived from T cells, B-cell-depleted T cells, or PBMCs.

Sequenced sample: peripheral blood. The receptor's source is a man aged 60-69 years with COVID-19, enrolled during active disease. The V call is TRBV18, the J call TRBJ2-4; TRBD2 matches at 10 bases. CDR3 sequence (DNA): TGTGCCAGCTCACCGAGGAGGCTAGCGGGAGACATTCAGTACTTC. As protein: CASSPRRLAGDIQYF. Combining the CDR3 with reference TRBV18 and TRBJ2-4 gives the whole variable domain NAGVMQNPRHLVRRRGQEARLRCSPMKGHSHVYWYRQLPEEGLKFMVYLQKENIIDESGMPKERFSAEFPKEGPSILRIQQVVRGDSAAYFCASSPRRLAGDIQYFGAGTRLSVL.